This T cell receptor beta chain is from a study of T cell repertoires in cytomegalovirus infection. General study points: HLA-C-restricted, CMV-specific TCR beta clonotypes were dominant ex vivo.

As to this clonotype: The antigen is undetermined.

Each CDR3 protein gets one entry after TCRdb re-called the reads with MiXCR. In the table there are roughly 500,000 distinct CDR3 sequences, 33% of which are singletons. The CDR3 has 15 amino acids. V lost 0 bases and J 4 bases, leaving 12 bases between the germline ends. Germline loops: CDR1 SGHAT, CDR2 FQNNGV. The rearrangement links TRBV11-2 to TRBJ1-2; unclear D gene. This receptor was obtained from a human donor in good health (CMV status not recorded). Some clones in this sample may be carry-over from other donors' samples. This specimen was cultured PBMCs, taken from culture after CMV antigen stimulation. This CDR3 reads CASSLEWGKGYGYTF. CDR3 bases: TGTGCCAGCAGCTTAGAATGGGGAAAGGGCTATGGCTACACCTTC.